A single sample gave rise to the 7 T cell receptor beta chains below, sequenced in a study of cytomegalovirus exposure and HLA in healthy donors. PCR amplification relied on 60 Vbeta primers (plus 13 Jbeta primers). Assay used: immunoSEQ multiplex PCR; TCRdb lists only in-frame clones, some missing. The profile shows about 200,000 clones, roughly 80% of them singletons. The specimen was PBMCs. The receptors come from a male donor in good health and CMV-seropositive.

The CDR3, as DNA: TGTGCCAGCAGCTTAGGACAGGGACCCTACGAGCAGTACTTC. It is translated as CASSLGQGPYEQYF. J is TRBJ2-7 and V is TRBV5-5; 8 positions agree with TRBD1. The germline V gene encodes CDR1 SGHKS and CDR2 YYEKEE (reference sequence). CDR3 size: 14 residues. Germline trimming cut 2 bases from V and 2 bases from J; bases unmatched to any gene: 3.

For the CDR3, the DNA is TGTGCCAGTAGTCCCGGACTTAACACCGGGGAGCTGTTTTTT. Encoded protein: CASSPGLNTGELFF. The chain joins TRBV19 to TRBJ2-2; D may be TRBD2 (5 bases). The V gene lost 5 bases and the J gene lost 2 bases, with 9 bases spanning the gap. Germline V CDR1 and CDR2: LNHDA, SQIVND (reference sequence). The CDR3 is 14 amino acids.

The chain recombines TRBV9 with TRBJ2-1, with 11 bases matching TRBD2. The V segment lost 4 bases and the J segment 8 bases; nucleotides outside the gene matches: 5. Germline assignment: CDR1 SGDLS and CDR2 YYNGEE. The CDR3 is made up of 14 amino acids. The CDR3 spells CASSFSGRVDEQFF. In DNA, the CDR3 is TGTGCCAGCAGCTTTAGCGGGAGGGTAGATGAGCAGTTCTTC.

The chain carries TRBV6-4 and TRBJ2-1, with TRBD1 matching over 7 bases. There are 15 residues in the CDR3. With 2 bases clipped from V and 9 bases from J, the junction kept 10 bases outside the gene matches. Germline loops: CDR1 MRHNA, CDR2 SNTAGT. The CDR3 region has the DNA TGTGCCAGCAGTGACCCGGGACAGCCCAGGGGTGAGCAGTTCTTC. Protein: CASSDPGQPRGEQFF.

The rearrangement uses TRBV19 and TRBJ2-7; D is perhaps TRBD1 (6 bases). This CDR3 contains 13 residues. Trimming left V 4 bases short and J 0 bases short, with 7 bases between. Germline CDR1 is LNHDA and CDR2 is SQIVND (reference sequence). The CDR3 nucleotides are TGTGCCAGTAGTACAGGGGTCTCCTACGAGCAGTACTTC. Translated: CASSTGVSYEQYF.

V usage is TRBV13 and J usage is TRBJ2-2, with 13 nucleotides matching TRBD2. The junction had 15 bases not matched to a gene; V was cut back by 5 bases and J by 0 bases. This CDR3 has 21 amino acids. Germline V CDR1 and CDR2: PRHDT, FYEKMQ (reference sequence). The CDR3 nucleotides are TGTGCCAGCAGCACCGCCAGGGGGACTAGCGGGGAAACCGCGAACACCGGGGAGCTGTTTTTT. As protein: CASSTARGTSGETANTGELFF.

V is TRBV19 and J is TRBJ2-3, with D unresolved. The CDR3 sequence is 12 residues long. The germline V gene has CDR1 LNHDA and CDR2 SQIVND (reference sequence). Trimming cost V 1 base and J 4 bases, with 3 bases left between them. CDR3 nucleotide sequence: TGTGCCAGTAGTATAGCTTCAGATACGCAGTATTTT. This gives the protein CASSIASDTQYF.